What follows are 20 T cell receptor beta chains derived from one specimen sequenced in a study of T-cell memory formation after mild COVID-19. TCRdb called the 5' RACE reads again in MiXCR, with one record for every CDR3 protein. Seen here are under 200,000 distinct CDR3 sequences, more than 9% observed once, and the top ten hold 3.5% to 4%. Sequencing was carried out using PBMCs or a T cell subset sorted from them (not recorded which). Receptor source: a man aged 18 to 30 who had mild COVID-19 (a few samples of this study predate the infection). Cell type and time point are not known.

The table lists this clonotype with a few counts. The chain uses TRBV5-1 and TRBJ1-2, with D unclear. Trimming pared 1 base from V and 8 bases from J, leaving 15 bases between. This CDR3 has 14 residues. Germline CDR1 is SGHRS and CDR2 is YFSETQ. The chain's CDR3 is CASSLLPPQGGYTF. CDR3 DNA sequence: TGCGCCAGCAGCTTGCTACCCCCCCAAGGCGGCTACACCTTC.

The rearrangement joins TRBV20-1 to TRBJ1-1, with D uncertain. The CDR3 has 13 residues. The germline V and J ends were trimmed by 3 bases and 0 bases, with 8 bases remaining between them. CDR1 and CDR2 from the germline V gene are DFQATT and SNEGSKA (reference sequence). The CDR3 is CSASGRLNTEAFF. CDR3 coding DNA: TGCAGTGCTAGTGGTCGGTTGAACACTGAAGCTTTCTTT.

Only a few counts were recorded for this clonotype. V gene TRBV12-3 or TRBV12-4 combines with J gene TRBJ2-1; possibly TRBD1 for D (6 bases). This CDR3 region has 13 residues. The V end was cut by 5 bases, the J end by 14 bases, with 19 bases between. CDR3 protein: CASSAVTRQAEFF. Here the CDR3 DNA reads TGTGCCAGCAGTGCAGTCACGCGACAGGCGGAGTTCTTC.

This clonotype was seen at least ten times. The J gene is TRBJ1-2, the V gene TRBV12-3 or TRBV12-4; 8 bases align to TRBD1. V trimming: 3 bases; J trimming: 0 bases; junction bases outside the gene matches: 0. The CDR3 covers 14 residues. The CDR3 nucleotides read TGTGCCAGCAGTTTGGGACAGGCTAACTATGGCTACACCTTC. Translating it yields CASSLGQANYGYTF.

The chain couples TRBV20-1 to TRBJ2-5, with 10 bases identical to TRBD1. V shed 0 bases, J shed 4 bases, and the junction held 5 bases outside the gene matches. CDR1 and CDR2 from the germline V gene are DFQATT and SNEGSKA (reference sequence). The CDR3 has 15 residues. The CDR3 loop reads CSARDPGQGTETQYF. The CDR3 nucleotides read TGCAGTGCTAGAGATCCGGGACAGGGGACAGAGACCCAGTACTTC.

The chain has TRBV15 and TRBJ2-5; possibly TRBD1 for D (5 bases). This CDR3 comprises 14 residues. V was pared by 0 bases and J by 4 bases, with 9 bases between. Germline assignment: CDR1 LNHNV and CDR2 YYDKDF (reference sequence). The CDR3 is CATSRDQGRETQYF. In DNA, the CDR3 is TGTGCCACCAGCAGAGATCAGGGAAGAGAGACCCAGTACTTC.

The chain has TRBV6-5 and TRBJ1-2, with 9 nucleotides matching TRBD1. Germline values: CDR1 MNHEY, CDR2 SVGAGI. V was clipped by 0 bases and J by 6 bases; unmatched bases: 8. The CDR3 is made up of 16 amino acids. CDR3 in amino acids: CASSYSIYRGRNGYTF. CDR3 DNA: TGTGCCAGCAGTTACTCTATATACAGGGGGCGAAATGGCTACACCTTC.

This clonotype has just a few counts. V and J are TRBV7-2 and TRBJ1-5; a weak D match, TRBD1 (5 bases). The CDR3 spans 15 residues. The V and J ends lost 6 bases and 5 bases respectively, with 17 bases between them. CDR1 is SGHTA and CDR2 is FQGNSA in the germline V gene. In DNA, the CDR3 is TGTGCCAGCAGTCTTATCCCAGGGCTCCATCAGCCCCAGCATTTT. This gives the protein CASSLIPGLHQPQHF.

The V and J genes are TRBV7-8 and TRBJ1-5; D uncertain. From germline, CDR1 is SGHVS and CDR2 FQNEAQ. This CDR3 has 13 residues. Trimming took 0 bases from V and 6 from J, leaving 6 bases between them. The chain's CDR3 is CASSLAWGQPQHF. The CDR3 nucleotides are TGTGCCAGCAGCTTAGCGTGGGGTCAGCCCCAGCATTTT.

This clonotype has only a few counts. The CDR3 DNA is TGTGCCAGCAGTTACTCGACCCAGTCGTACTACGAGCAGTACTTC. Translation: CASSYSTQSYYEQYF. This chain connects TRBV6-2 or TRBV6-3 to TRBJ2-7; D unresolved. V was shortened by 0 bases and J by 3 bases, with 12 bases between the two germline ends. The length of the CDR3 is 15 residues. The germline CDR1 and CDR2 sequences are MNHEY and SVGEGT.

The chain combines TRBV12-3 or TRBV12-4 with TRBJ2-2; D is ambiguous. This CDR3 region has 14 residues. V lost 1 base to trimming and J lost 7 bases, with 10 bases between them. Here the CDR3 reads CASSLVSSHGELFF. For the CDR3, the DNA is TGTGCCAGCAGTTTAGTGTCAAGTCACGGGGAGCTGTTTTTT.

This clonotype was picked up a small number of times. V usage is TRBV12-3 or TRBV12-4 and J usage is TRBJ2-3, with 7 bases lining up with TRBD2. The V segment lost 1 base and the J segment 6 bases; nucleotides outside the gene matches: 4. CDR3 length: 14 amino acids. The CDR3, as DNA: TGTGCCAGCAGTTTAGTGGGGGGGAGGGATACGCAGTATTTT. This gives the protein CASSLVGGRDTQYF.

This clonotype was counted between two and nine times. The CDR3: CASRYEQGVNQPQHF. CDR3 DNA: TGTGCCAGCAGGTACGAACAGGGTGTGAATCAGCCCCAGCATTTT. The genes are TRBV6-2 or TRBV6-3 and TRBJ1-5; D possibly corresponds to TRBD1 (6 bases). This CDR3 is 15 amino acids long. With 6 bases removed from V and 4 bases from J, the gap between germline ends came to 16 bases. Germline-derived CDR1 and CDR2 are MNHEY and SVGEGT.

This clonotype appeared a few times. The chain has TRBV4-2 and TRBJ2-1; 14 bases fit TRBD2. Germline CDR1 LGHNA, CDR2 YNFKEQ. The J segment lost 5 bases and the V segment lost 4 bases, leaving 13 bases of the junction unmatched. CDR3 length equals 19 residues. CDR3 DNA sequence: TGTGCCAGCAGCCCGGCGGACTTAATGGGACTAGCGGGGGACAATGAGCAGTTCTTC. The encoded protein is CASSPADLMGLAGDNEQFF.

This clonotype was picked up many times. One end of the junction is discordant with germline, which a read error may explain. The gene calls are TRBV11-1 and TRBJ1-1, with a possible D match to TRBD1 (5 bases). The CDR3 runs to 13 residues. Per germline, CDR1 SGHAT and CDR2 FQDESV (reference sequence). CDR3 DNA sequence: TGCGCCAGCAGCCAAGACAGAGGCACTGAAGCTTTCTTT. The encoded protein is CASSQDRGTEAFF.

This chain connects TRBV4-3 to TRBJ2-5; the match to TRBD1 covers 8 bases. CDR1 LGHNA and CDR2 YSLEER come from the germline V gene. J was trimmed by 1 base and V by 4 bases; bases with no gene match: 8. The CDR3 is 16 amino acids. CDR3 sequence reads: CASSLLGTGTQETQYF. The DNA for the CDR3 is TGCGCCAGCAGCCTTCTCGGGACAGGTACCCAAGAGACCCAGTACTTC.

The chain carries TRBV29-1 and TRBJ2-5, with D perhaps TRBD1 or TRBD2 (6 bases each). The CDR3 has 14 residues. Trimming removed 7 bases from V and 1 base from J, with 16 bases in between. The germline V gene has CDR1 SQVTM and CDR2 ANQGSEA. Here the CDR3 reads CSDGGHSSQETQYF. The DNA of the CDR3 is TGCAGCGATGGGGGGCACAGCTCCCAAGAGACCCAGTACTTC.

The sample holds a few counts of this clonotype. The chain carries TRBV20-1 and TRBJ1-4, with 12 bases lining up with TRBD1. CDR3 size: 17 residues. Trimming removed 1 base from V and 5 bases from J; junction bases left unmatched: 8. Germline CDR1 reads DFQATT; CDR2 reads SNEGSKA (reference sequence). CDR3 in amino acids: CSARGLGQGAMNEKLFF. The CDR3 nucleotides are TGCAGTGCTAGAGGCCTGGGACAGGGGGCGATGAATGAAAAACTGTTTTTT.

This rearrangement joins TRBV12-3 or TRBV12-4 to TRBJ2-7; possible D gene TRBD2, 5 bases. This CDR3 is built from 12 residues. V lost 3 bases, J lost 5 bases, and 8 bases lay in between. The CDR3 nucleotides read TGTGCCAGCAGTTTGGTCGGGGACGAGCAGTACTTC. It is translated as CASSLVGDEQYF.

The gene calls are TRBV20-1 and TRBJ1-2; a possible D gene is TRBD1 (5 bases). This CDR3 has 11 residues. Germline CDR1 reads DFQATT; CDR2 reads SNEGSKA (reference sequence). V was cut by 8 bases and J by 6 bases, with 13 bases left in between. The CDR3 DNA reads TGCAGTTCCCACGACAGAGATGGCTACACCTTC. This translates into CSSHDRDGYTF.